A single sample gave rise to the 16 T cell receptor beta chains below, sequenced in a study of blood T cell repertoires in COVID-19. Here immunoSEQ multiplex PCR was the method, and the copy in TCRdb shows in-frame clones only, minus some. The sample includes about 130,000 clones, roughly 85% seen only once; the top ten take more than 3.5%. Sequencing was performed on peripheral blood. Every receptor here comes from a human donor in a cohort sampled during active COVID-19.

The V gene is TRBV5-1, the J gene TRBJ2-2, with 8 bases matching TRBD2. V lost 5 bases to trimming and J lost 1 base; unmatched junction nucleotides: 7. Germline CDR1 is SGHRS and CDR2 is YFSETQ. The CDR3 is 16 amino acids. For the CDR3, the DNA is TGCGCCAGCAGTGGGAATCTAGCGGGGAACACCGGGGAGCTGTTTTTT. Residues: CASSGNLAGNTGELFF.

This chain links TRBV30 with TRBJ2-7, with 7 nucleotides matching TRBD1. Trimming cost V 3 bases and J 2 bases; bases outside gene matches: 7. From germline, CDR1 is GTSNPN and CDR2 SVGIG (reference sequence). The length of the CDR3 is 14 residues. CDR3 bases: TGTGCCTGGAGCAAAGGGGGCCAGGCCTACGAGCAGTACTTC. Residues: CAWSKGGQAYEQYF. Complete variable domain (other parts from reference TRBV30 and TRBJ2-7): SQTIHQWPATLVQPVGSPLSLECTVEGTSNPNLYWYRQAAGRGLQLLFYSVGIGQISSEVPQNLSASRPQDRQFILSSKKLLLSDSGFYLCAWSKGGQAYEQYFGPGTRLTVT.

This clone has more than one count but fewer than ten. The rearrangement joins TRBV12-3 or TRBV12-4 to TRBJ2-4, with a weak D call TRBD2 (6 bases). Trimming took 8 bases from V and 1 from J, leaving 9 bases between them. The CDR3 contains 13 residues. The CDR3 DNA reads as TGTGCCAGCGCCGGAGGGGCCAAAAACATTCAGTACTTC. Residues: CASAGGAKNIQYF.

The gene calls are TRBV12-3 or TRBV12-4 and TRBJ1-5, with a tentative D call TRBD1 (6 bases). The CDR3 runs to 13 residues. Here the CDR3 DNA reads TGTGTCACACAGGGAAGCAGCAATCAGCCCCAGCATTTT. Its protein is CVTQGSSNQPQHF.

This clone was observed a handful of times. For the CDR3, the DNA is TGTGCCAGTAGTGTCCCCACAGGCCAAATCGAAAAACTGTTTTTT. Residues: CASSVPTGQIEKLFF. The rearrangement joins TRBV19 to TRBJ1-4; D possibly corresponds to TRBD1 (5 bases). Looked up from germline, CDR1 is LNHDA and CDR2 is SQIVND (reference sequence). The V and J ends lost 5 bases and 8 bases respectively, with 18 bases between them. This CDR3 has 15 amino acids.

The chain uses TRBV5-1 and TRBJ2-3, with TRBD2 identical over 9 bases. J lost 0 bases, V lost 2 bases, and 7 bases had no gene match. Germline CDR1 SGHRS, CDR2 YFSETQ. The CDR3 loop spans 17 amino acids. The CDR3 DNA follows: TGCGCCAGCAGCTTCGGACTAGCGCGATATAGCACAGATACGCAGTATTTT. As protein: CASSFGLARYSTDTQYF. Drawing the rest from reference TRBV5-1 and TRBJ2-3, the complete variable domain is KAGVTQTPRYLIKTRGQQVTLSCSPISGHRSVSWYQQTPGQGLQFLFEYFSETQRNKGNFPGRFSGRQFSNSRSEMNVSTLELGDSALYLCASSFGLARYSTDTQYFGPGTRLTVL.

CDR3 sequence (DNA): TGTGCCAGTAGAGACGGGGGGGTCTACAATGAGCAGTTCTTC. Protein: CASRDGGVYNEQFF. The gene calls are TRBV19 and TRBJ2-1, with 8 positions matching TRBD2. Losses at the gene ends were 6 bases for V and 3 bases for J; bases not matched to a gene: 4. Germline V gives CDR1 LNHDA, CDR2 SQIVND (reference sequence). The CDR3 consists of 14 residues. Full variable domain (remainder filled in from reference TRBV19 and TRBJ2-1): DGGITQSPKYLFRKEGQNVTLSCEQNLNHDAMYWYRQDPGQGLRLIYYSQIVNDFQKGDIAEGYSVSREKKESFPLTVTSAQKNPTAFYLCASRDGGVYNEQFFGPGTRLTVL.

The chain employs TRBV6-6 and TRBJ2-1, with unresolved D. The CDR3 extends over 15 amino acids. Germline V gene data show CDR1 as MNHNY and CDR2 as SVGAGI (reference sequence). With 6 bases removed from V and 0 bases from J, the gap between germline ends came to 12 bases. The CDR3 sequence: CASRLMLSSYNEQFF. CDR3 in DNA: TGTGCCAGCAGATTAATGCTCAGCTCCTACAATGAGCAGTTCTTC.

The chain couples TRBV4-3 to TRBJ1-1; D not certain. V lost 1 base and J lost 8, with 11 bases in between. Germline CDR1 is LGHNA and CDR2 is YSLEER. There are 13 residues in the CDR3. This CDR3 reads CASSQGAFWEAFF. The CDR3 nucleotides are TGCGCCAGCAGCCAAGGGGCGTTTTGGGAAGCTTTCTTT.

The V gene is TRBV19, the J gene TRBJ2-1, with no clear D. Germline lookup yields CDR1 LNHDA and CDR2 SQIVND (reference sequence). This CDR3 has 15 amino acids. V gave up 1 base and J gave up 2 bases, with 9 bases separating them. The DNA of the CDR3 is TGTGCCAGTAGTATAGGGCTAGGAGCCTACAATGAGCAGTTCTTC. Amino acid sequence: CASSIGLGAYNEQFF.

The CDR3 nucleotides are TGCGCCAGCAGCCAGACGAGGAACTCTGGAAACACCATATATTTT. It specifies CASSQTRNSGNTIYF. This chain joins TRBV5-1 and TRBJ1-3; D gene ambiguous. Germline V CDR1 and CDR2: SGHRS, YFSETQ. This CDR3 contains 15 residues. Trimming took off 4 bases at V and 0 bases at J, with 11 bases between the two ends.

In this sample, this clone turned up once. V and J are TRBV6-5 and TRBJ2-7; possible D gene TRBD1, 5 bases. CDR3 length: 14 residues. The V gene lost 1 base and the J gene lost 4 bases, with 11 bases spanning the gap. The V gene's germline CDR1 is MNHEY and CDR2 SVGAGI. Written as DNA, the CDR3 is TGTGCCAGCAGTTACTGCCCCGACAGTTACGAGCAGTACGTC. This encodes CASSYCPDSYEQYV.

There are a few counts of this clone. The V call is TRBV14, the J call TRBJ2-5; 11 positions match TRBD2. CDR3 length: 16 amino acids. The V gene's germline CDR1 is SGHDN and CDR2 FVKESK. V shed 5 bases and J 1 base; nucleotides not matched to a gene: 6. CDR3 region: CASSTGLAVTQETQYF. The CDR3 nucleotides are TGTGCCAGCAGCACGGGACTAGCGGTCACCCAAGAGACCCAGTACTTC.

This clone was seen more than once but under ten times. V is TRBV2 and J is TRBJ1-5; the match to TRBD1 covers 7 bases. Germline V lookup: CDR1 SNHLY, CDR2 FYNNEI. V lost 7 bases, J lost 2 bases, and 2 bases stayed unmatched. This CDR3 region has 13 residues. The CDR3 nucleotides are TGTGCCAGCACTGGACAGGGCAATCAGCCCCAGCATTTT. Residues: CASTGQGNQPQHF.

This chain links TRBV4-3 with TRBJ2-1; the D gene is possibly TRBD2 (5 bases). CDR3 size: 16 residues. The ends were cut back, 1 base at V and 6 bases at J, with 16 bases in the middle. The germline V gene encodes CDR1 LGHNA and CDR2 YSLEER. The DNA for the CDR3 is TGCGCCAGCAGCCAAGCCCCAGTATTAGGAGGCAATGAGCAGTTCTTC. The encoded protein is CASSQAPVLGGNEQFF.

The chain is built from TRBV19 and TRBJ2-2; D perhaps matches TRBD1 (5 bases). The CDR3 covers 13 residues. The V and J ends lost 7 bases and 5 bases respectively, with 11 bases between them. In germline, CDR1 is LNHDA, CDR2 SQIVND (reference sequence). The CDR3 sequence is CASNDRGTGELFF. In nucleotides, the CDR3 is TGTGCCAGTAACGACAGAGGTACCGGGGAGCTGTTTTTT. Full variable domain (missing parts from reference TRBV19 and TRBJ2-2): DGGITQSPKYLFRKEGQNVTLSCEQNLNHDAMYWYRQDPGQGLRLIYYSQIVNDFQKGDIAEGYSVSREKKESFPLTVTSAQKNPTAFYLCASNDRGTGELFFGEGSRLTVL.